The entry below describes one TCR beta chain. Profiling relied on immunoSEQ multiplex PCR, and the TCRdb table lists in-frame clones only, not all of them. The sample comprises about 330,000 clones, roughly nine tenths of which are singletons, and 5% to 7% rests with the top ten. The data were obtained in a study of blood T cell repertoires in COVID-19. This CDR3 contains 15 residues. V dropped 2 bases and J dropped 0; count of bases not matched to a gene: 3. Germline CDR1 and CDR2: MNHNS and SASEGT. The TCR sequence derives from a man between 18 and 29 years old who had recovered from COVID-19. Sequenced sample: peripheral blood. This chain links TRBV6-1 with TRBJ1-1; 7 bases agree with TRBD1. CDR3 DNA: TGTGCCAGCAGTGAACCGGGACAGATGAACACTGAAGCTTTCTTT. This encodes CASSEPGQMNTEAFF.